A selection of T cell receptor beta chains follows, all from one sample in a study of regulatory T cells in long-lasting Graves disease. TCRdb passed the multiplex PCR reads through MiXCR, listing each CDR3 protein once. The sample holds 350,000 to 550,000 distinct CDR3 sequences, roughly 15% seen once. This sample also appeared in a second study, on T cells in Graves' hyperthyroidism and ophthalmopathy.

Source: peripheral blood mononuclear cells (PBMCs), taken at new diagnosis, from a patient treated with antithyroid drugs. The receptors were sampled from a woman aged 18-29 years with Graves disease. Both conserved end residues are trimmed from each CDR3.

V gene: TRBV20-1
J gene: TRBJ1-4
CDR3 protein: SASKARFGANEKLF

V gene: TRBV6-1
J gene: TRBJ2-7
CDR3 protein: ASNNIGHSNYEQY

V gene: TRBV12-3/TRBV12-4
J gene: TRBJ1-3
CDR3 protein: ASKTTGANTIY

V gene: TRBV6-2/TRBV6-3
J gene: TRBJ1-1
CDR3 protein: ASSYGRMNTEAF

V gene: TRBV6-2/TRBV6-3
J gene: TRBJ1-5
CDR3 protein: ASSYDRDPNQPQH

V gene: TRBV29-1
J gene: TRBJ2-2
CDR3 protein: SVEDRRGNTGELF

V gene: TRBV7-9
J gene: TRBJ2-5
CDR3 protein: ASSRGETQY

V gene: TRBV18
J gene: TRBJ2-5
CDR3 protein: ASSPLGLAGAFQETQY

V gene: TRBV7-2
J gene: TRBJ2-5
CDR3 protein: ASSNSLLAGGETQY

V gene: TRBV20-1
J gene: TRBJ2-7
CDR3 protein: SAPGGSAYEQY

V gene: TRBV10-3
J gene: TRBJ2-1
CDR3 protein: ASRDSLYNEQF

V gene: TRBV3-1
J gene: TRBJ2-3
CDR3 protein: ASSQGAGGTQY

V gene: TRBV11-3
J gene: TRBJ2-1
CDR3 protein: ASTFLAGEQF

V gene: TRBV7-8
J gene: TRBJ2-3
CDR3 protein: ASSLVGGRMDTQY

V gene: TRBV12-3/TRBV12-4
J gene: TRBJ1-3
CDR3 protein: ASSLIGNTIY

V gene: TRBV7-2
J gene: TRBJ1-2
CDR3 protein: ASSYGQGEGYT

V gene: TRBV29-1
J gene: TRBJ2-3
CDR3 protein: SVEDTDTQY

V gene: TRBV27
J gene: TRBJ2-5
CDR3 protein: ASSFNRGETQY

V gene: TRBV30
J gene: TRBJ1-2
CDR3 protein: AWSGDTPGYT

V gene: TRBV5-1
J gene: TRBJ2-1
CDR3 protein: ASSLDDYHSYNEQF

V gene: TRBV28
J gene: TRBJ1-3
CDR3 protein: ASSLGGGSGNTIY

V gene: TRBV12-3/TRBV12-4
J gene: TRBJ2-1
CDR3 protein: ASIYRDSAFNEQF

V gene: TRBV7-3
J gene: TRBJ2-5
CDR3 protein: ASSPGLAGSEETQY

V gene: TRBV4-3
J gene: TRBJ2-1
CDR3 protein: ASSQDRGYDEQF

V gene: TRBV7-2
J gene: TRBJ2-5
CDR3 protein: ASSGTGGATSQY

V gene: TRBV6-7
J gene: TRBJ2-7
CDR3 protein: ASSLGQEENEQY

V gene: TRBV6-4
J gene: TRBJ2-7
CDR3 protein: ASSYSSAEFYEQY

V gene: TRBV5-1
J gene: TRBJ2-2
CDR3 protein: ASSLERPNTGELF

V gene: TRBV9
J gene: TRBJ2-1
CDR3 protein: ASSVDVGEQF

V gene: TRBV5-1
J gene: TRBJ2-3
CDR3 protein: ASSFGRETDTQY

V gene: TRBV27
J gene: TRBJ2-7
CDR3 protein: ASRDRDSTYEQY

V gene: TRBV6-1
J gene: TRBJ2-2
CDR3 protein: ASSRSGRADIGELF

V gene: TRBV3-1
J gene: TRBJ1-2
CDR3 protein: ASRIIRDSLPLGYT

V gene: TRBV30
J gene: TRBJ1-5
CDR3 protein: AWSQGRDQPQH

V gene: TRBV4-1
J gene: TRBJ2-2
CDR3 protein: ASSHRDRGNGELF

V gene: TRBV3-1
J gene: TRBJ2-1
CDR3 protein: AIGTSGNNEQF

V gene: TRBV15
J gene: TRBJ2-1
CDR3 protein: ATSIGALAGDEQF

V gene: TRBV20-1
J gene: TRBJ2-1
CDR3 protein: SAREASGSSYNEQF

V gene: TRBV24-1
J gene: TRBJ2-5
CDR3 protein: ATSQANQETQY

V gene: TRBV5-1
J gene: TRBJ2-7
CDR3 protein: ASSLDWREAYEQY